These T cell receptor beta chains were read from a single sample in a study of blood T cell repertoires in COVID-19. Sequencing used immunoSEQ multiplex PCR; TCRdb keeps in-frame clones, though not all of them. The sample yields some 62,000 clones, 80% to 90% seen once. The sequenced sample consisted of PBMCs or T cells enriched from blood (not recorded which). These receptors all come from a woman in her 40s with acute COVID-19. Both conserved end residues are part of each CDR3. A D gene is named only where the DNA matches it firmly. Size is omitted from some rows. Given values are once, few, many or a class for expanded clones.

V gene: TRBV11-1
clone size: NA
J gene: TRBJ2-2
D gene: NA
CDR3 protein: CASCLRVPGELFF
CDR3 DNA: TGTGCCAGCTGCCTGCGGGTCCCCGGGGAGCTGTTTTTT

V gene: TRBV6-5
clone size: NA
J gene: TRBJ2-2
D gene: NA
CDR3 protein: CAIPGTLNTGELFF
CDR3 DNA: TGTGCCATCCCCGGGACTCTGAACACCGGGGAGCTGTTTTTT

V gene: TRBV4-2
clone size: NA
J gene: TRBJ1-4
D gene: NA
CDR3 protein: CASSQAGTGSATNEKLFF
CDR3 DNA: TGTGCCAGCAGCCAGGCTGGTACAGGCTCTGCAACTAATGAAAAACTGTTTTTT

V gene: TRBV27
clone size: once
J gene: TRBJ2-2
D gene: TRBD1
CDR3 protein: CASSLLTGTGVYRELFF
CDR3 DNA: TGTGCCAGCAGTTTGCTCACCGGGACAGGGGTGTACCGGGAGCTGTTTTTT

V gene: TRBV5-3
clone size: NA
J gene: TRBJ1-2
D gene: NA
CDR3 protein: CARSFGGQHYGYTF
CDR3 DNA: TGTGCCAGAAGCTTCGGGGGGCAGCACTATGGCTACACCTTC

V gene: TRBV3-1/TRBV3-2
clone size: NA
J gene: TRBJ2-2
D gene: TRBD2
CDR3 protein: CASTVLAGAVNTGELFF
CDR3 DNA: TGTGCCAGCACCGTTCTAGCGGGGGCTGTTAACACCGGGGAGCTGTTTTTT

V gene: TRBV28
clone size: NA
J gene: TRBJ1-1
D gene: NA
CDR3 protein: CASSSPRPSRGPEAFF
CDR3 DNA: TGTGCCAGCAGTTCCCCAAGACCCTCTCGAGGGCCTGAAGCTTTCTTT

V gene: TRBV5-1
clone size: NA
J gene: TRBJ1-5
D gene: NA
CDR3 protein: CASSLGTYNQPQHF
CDR3 DNA: TGCGCCAGCAGCTTGGGGACATATAATCAGCCCCAGCATTTT

V gene: TRBV11-2
clone size: few
J gene: TRBJ2-3
D gene: NA
CDR3 protein: CASSLEGAAGTDTQYF
CDR3 DNA: TGTGCCAGCAGCTTAGAGGGGGCGGCGGGCACAGATACGCAGTATTTT

V gene: TRBV25-1
clone size: once
J gene: TRBJ1-2
D gene: NA
CDR3 protein: CASSGTGGGYGYTF
CDR3 DNA: TGTGCCAGCAGTGGGACCGGGGGAGGGTATGGCTACACCTTC

V gene: TRBV7-9
clone size: NA
J gene: TRBJ1-2
D gene: NA
CDR3 protein: CASSSQDMYGYTF
CDR3 DNA: TGTGCCAGCAGCTCGCAAGACATGTATGGCTACACCTTC

V gene: TRBV28
clone size: NA
J gene: TRBJ1-1
D gene: NA
CDR3 protein: CASSLHRGGTEAFF
CDR3 DNA: TGTGCCAGCAGTTTACACCGGGGGGGGACTGAAGCTTTCTTT

V gene: TRBV5-1
clone size: NA
J gene: TRBJ2-7
D gene: TRBD2
CDR3 protein: CASSLGVAGGPSGEQYF
CDR3 DNA: TGCGCCAGCAGCTTGGGGGTAGCGGGAGGGCCTTCCGGCGAGCAGTACTTC

V gene: TRBV4-2
clone size: many
J gene: TRBJ2-1
D gene: TRBD2
CDR3 protein: CASSGLADYNEQFF
CDR3 DNA: TGTGCCAGCAGTGGACTAGCAGATTACAATGAGCAGTTCTTC

V gene: TRBV5-1
clone size: few
J gene: TRBJ2-1
D gene: NA
CDR3 protein: CASSGSGTSYNEQFF
CDR3 DNA: TGCGCCAGCAGCGGTAGCGGTACCTCCTACAATGAGCAGTTCTTC

V gene: TRBV7-8
clone size: NA
J gene: TRBJ2-5
D gene: TRBD1
CDR3 protein: CASSSRQGDSETQYF
CDR3 DNA: TGTGCCAGCAGCTCACGACAGGGGGACTCGGAGACCCAGTACTTC

V gene: TRBV19
clone size: NA
J gene: TRBJ2-1
D gene: NA
CDR3 protein: CASSVLDEQFF
CDR3 DNA: TGTGCCAGTAGTGTTCTAGATGAGCAGTTCTTC

V gene: TRBV20-1
clone size: NA
J gene: TRBJ1-1
D gene: TRBD1
CDR3 protein: CSASAGTGIEAFF
CDR3 DNA: TGCAGTGCTAGTGCCGGGACAGGGATTGAAGCTTTCTTT

V gene: TRBV15
clone size: NA
J gene: TRBJ2-1
D gene: NA
CDR3 protein: CATSRDLVTSQEQFF
CDR3 DNA: TGTGCCACCAGCAGAGACCTAGTGACTAGTCAAGAGCAGTTCTTC

V gene: TRBV4-1
clone size: NA
J gene: TRBJ2-2
D gene: TRBD1
CDR3 protein: CASSQDKQGAQVGELFF
CDR3 DNA: TGCGCCAGCAGCCAAGATAAGCAGGGGGCGCAGGTCGGGGAGCTGTTTTTT

V gene: TRBV6-6
clone size: once
J gene: TRBJ2-5
D gene: TRBD2
CDR3 protein: CASSRRTSGGGEETQYF
CDR3 DNA: TGTGCCAGCAGTCGACGAACTAGCGGGGGGGGAGAAGAGACCCAGTACTTC

V gene: TRBV6-5
clone size: once
J gene: TRBJ2-3
D gene: NA
CDR3 protein: CASIGQLDTQYF
CDR3 DNA: TGTGCCAGCATTGGACAGCTAGATACGCAGTATTTT

V gene: TRBV11-2
clone size: NA
J gene: TRBJ2-7
D gene: TRBD1
CDR3 protein: CASRSPGTGFYEQYF
CDR3 DNA: TGTGCCAGCAGGTCACCCGGGACAGGGTTCTACGAGCAGTACTTC

V gene: TRBV19
clone size: NA
J gene: TRBJ2-1
D gene: NA
CDR3 protein: CASRGASRNNEQFF
CDR3 DNA: TGTGCCAGTAGGGGGGCTAGCAGGAACAATGAGCAGTTCTTC

V gene: TRBV3-1/TRBV3-2
clone size: NA
J gene: TRBJ2-1
D gene: TRBD2
CDR3 protein: CASSLRLAGYHNEQFF
CDR3 DNA: TGTGCCAGCAGCCTCCGACTAGCGGGGTACCACAATGAGCAGTTCTTC

V gene: TRBV4-1
clone size: NA
J gene: TRBJ2-1
D gene: NA
CDR3 protein: CASSQGLGYNEQFF
CDR3 DNA: TGCGCCAGCAGCCAAGGCCTAGGTTACAATGAGCAGTTCTTC

V gene: TRBV7-2
clone size: NA
J gene: TRBJ2-3
D gene: NA
CDR3 protein: CASSPSAGRVTSTDTQYF
CDR3 DNA: TGTGCCAGCAGTCCATCGGCCGGGCGGGTCACTAGCACAGATACGCAGTATTTT

V gene: TRBV14
clone size: once
J gene: TRBJ2-3
D gene: TRBD2
CDR3 protein: CAGSPGLAADTQYF
CDR3 DNA: TGTGCCGGCAGCCCAGGACTAGCTGCAGATACGCAGTATTTT

V gene: TRBV5-1
clone size: NA
J gene: TRBJ1-1
D gene: NA
CDR3 protein: CASRRTALNTEAFF
CDR3 DNA: TGCGCCAGCAGAAGGACAGCACTGAACACTGAAGCTTTCTTT

V gene: TRBV3-1/TRBV3-2
clone size: NA
J gene: TRBJ1-6
D gene: NA
CDR3 protein: CASSQDLGQMTPLHF
CDR3 DNA: TGTGCCAGCAGCCAAGATTTAGGACAAATGACGCCCCTCCACTTT

V gene: TRBV15
clone size: once
J gene: TRBJ2-7
D gene: TRBD2
CDR3 protein: CATSKSGSTYEQYF
CDR3 DNA: TGTGCCACCAGTAAAAGCGGGAGTACCTACGAGCAGTACTTC

V gene: TRBV28
clone size: NA
J gene: TRBJ2-6
D gene: TRBD1
CDR3 protein: CASNKGAAGANVLTF
CDR3 DNA: TGTGCCAGCAACAAGGGGGCTGCGGGGGCCAACGTCCTGACTTTC

V gene: TRBV24-1
clone size: once
J gene: TRBJ1-2
D gene: NA
CDR3 protein: CATSDSRYGYTF
CDR3 DNA: TGTGCCACTTCGGACAGCCGGTATGGCTACACCTTC

V gene: TRBV28
clone size: NA
J gene: TRBJ1-2
D gene: TRBD1
CDR3 protein: CASRPDRGAIYGYTF
CDR3 DNA: TGTGCCAGCCGACCCGACAGGGGGGCTATCTATGGCTACACCTTC

V gene: TRBV6-4
clone size: NA
J gene: TRBJ2-3
D gene: TRBD1
CDR3 protein: CASSDRGQGAAGGTDTQYF
CDR3 DNA: TGTGCCAGCAGTGACCGCGGACAGGGGGCCGCGGGAGGCACAGATACGCAGTATTTT

V gene: TRBV11-2
clone size: NA
J gene: TRBJ2-2
D gene: NA
CDR3 protein: CARTGLNTGELFF
CDR3 DNA: TGTGCCCGCACGGGACTGAACACCGGGGAGCTGTTTTTT

V gene: TRBV10-3
clone size: once
J gene: TRBJ2-1
D gene: NA
CDR3 protein: CAAGSSYNEQFF
CDR3 DNA: TGTGCCGCGGGGAGCTCCTACAATGAGCAGTTCTTC

V gene: TRBV19
clone size: NA
J gene: TRBJ1-5
D gene: NA
CDR3 protein: CASSIRGNQPQHF
CDR3 DNA: TGTGCCAGTAGTATACGAGGGAATCAGCCCCAGCATTTT

V gene: TRBV11-2
clone size: NA
J gene: TRBJ2-2
D gene: NA
CDR3 protein: CASSLEGGANTGELFF
CDR3 DNA: TGTGCCAGCAGCTTAGAAGGGGGGGCTAACACCGGGGAGCTGTTTTTT

V gene: TRBV27
clone size: few
J gene: TRBJ2-1
D gene: NA
CDR3 protein: CASSKMMGRNEQFF
CDR3 DNA: TGTGCCAGCAGTAAGATGATGGGGAGAAATGAGCAGTTCTTC

V gene: TRBV7-9
clone size: NA
J gene: TRBJ2-2
D gene: TRBD1
CDR3 protein: CASIEWDRAGELFF
CDR3 DNA: TGTGCCAGCATTGAATGGGACAGGGCCGGGGAGCTGTTTTTT

V gene: TRBV28
clone size: NA
J gene: TRBJ2-5
D gene: TRBD2
CDR3 protein: CASSPLTSGGQETQYF
CDR3 DNA: TGTGCCAGCAGTCCCCTGACTAGCGGGGGACAAGAGACCCAGTACTTC

V gene: TRBV18
clone size: NA
J gene: TRBJ1-1
D gene: TRBD1
CDR3 protein: CASSGDRATEAFF
CDR3 DNA: TGTGCCAGCTCAGGGGACAGGGCCACTGAAGCTTTCTTT

V gene: TRBV28
clone size: NA
J gene: TRBJ2-3
D gene: TRBD2
CDR3 protein: CASSASGRAWLTDTQYF
CDR3 DNA: TGTGCCAGCAGTGCTAGCGGGAGGGCCTGGCTCACAGATACGCAGTATTTT

V gene: TRBV9
clone size: NA
J gene: TRBJ2-1
D gene: TRBD2
CDR3 protein: CASSTTLAGGPGEQFF
CDR3 DNA: TGTGCCAGCAGCACCACACTAGCGGGAGGGCCCGGTGAGCAGTTCTTC

V gene: TRBV27
clone size: NA
J gene: TRBJ1-2
D gene: NA
CDR3 protein: CASSWEGRGYGYTF
CDR3 DNA: TGTGCCAGCAGTTGGGAGGGCCGTGGCTATGGCTACACCTTC

V gene: TRBV29-1
clone size: NA
J gene: TRBJ2-3
D gene: NA
CDR3 protein: CSVEGHGREFDTQYF
CDR3 DNA: TGCAGCGTTGAAGGGCATGGGCGAGAGTTCGATACGCAGTATTTT

V gene: TRBV19
clone size: NA
J gene: TRBJ2-5
D gene: NA
CDR3 protein: CASSIRGEVAETQYF
CDR3 DNA: TGTGCCAGTAGTATACGGGGAGAAGTGGCGGAGACCCAGTACTTC

V gene: TRBV3-1/TRBV3-2
clone size: NA
J gene: TRBJ2-1
D gene: TRBD2
CDR3 protein: CASSQDLAGGFDEQFF
CDR3 DNA: TGTGCCAGCAGCCAAGATCTAGCGGGGGGATTCGATGAGCAGTTCTTC

V gene: TRBV19
clone size: medium-sized
J gene: TRBJ1-4
D gene: TRBD1
CDR3 protein: CASSPLRTGGEKLFF
CDR3 DNA: TGTGCCAGTAGTCCCCTAAGGACAGGGGGGGAAAAACTGTTTTTT

V gene: TRBV20-1
clone size: once
J gene: TRBJ2-3
D gene: NA
CDR3 protein: CSTRGADTQYF
CDR3 DNA: TGCAGTACTAGGGGCGCAGATACGCAGTATTTT

V gene: TRBV6-5
clone size: NA
J gene: TRBJ1-2
D gene: NA
CDR3 protein: CASIEALGGNGYTF
CDR3 DNA: TGTGCCAGCATCGAGGCACTGGGAGGAAATGGCTACACCTTC

V gene: TRBV3-1/TRBV3-2
clone size: once
J gene: TRBJ2-1
D gene: NA
CDR3 protein: CASSRSAPSLNEQFF
CDR3 DNA: TGTGCCAGCAGCCGCAGCGCCCCCTCTCTCAATGAGCAGTTCTTC

V gene: TRBV5-1
clone size: NA
J gene: TRBJ2-5
D gene: TRBD1
CDR3 protein: CASSSLGQGTGETQYF
CDR3 DNA: TGCGCCAGCAGCTCCTTAGGACAGGGGACCGGAGAGACCCAGTACTTC

V gene: TRBV28
clone size: few
J gene: TRBJ1-6
D gene: TRBD1
CDR3 protein: CASSQTGGNNSPLHF
CDR3 DNA: TGTGCCAGCAGCCAGACAGGGGGCAATAATTCACCCCTCCACTTT

V gene: TRBV6-4
clone size: few
J gene: TRBJ1-1
D gene: NA
CDR3 protein: CASSLEENTEAFF
CDR3 DNA: TGTGCCAGCAGTCTCGAGGAGAACACTGAAGCTTTCTTT

V gene: TRBV24-1
clone size: NA
J gene: TRBJ1-2
D gene: TRBD1
CDR3 protein: CATSDPGQEWGYTF
CDR3 DNA: TGTGCCACCAGTGACCCTGGACAGGAGTGGGGCTACACCTTC

V gene: TRBV7-2
clone size: NA
J gene: TRBJ2-7
D gene: NA
CDR3 protein: CASSLVSNSYEQYF
CDR3 DNA: TGTGCCAGCAGCTTAGTGTCCAACTCCTACGAGCAGTACTTC